This paragraph covers one T cell receptor (beta chain) sequence. Its antigen is still unknown. An end of the junction does not agree with germline; a read error may underlie this. The CDR3 starts with the cysteine, ends with the phenylalanine, and has 21 residues. The sequence is cut down to CDR3 DNA, 63 bases in frame from base 1. Based on the germline V gene, the CDR1 and CDR2 sequences are KGHDR and SFDVKD. The data were obtained in a study of T cells after yellow fever vaccination (dated by TCRdb to about 2019). Study-level background: The SMART-Seq v4 Ultra Low Input RNA kit was used to prepare libraries from fractions with low cell numbers. Blood was drawn at multiple timepoints before and after primary and secondary immunization, with bulk PBMC replicates and cell subsets isolated. Two healthy male donors made up the cohort, one aged 18 to 30 years and the other aged 30 to 40 years. Bulk TCR alpha and beta repertoires were sequenced longitudinally to track T-cell clones before and after primary and booster YFV17D yellow fever vaccination. Beyond this particular receptor, the publication reports: A small share of clonotypes occurred in both CD4 and CD8 compartments, likely arising from convergent recombination. Compared with the primary T-cell response, the secondary T-cell response was faster but weaker, reaching its peak on day 5 rather than on day 15. After the booster, most clones that had expanded after primary vaccination were detected again (approximately 95% of CD4 and around nine tenths of CD8), suggesting broad maintenance of memory. FACS-sorted repertoires could contain abundant contaminating clonotypes from the bulk population, so computational filtering was required. The study included only a couple of donors, which limits how far the findings can be generalized.

The sample's treatment or condition label is to be understood as: live attenuated yellow fever vaccine strain. At each blood-draw timepoint, two biological replicates of bulk PBMCs were obtained. PBMCs were isolated from peripheral blood using a standard Ficoll-Paque protocol. TriZol was used to extract RNA from bulk PBMCs, from CD4 and CD8 fractions, and from dextramer-positive and dextramer-negative fractions. TCR cDNA was synthesized by 5'RACE template switching, which introduced a universal primer site and unique molecular identifiers. Priming of cDNA synthesis was performed from both the TCR alpha and TCR beta constant segments. Library amplification involved two PCR steps, and the second step added sample barcodes and sequencing adapters. Libraries were sequenced on Illumina HiSeq 2500 (2x100 bp) or NovaSeq (2x150 bp). In the authors' own workflow: Demultiplexing of reads and collapsing into UMI consensus sequences were performed with MIGEC, and V(D)J alignment was carried out with MiXCR. Clonotypes responding to the vaccine were identified with edgeR on replicate PBMC samples, with the criteria of FDR below 0.01 and a log2 fold change above 5 up to day 15. Each bulk clonotype was labeled CD4 or CD8 based on which sequenced repertoire, CD4 or CD8, contained the clonotype at higher abundance. In-frame beta chains were kept once TCRdb had trimmed the public reads at Q25 with fastp and called clones with MiXCR. Every CDR3 protein is listed once, alongside the most common genes and DNA of its rows. TCRdb, rather than the study authors, made the V and J calls. This sample has hundreds of thousands of distinct CDR3 sequences in its table, and approximately 13% of those were observed once. About 15% of the sample rests with the top ten.

The sample was PBMCs, taken on the day of the yellow fever booster vaccination. This clonotype originated in a young man who received the YFV17D yellow fever vaccine. The rearrangement joined TRBV24-1 to TRBJ2-2; 7 matching bases give a weak D call of TRBD2. The CDR3 sequence is CATCDLLGRGSFSQNTGELFF. The DNA reads TGTGCCACCTGTGATTTGCTGGGGAGGGGGAGCTTTTCCCAAAACACCGGGGAGCTGTTTTTT.